This T cell receptor beta chain is drawn from a study of beta chain features in type 1 diabetes. Expressed TCRB transcripts were sequenced after all isolated RNA was converted to cDNA. Sequenced by immunoSEQ multiplex PCR; TCRdb stores in-frame clones only, minus some. There are around 53,000 clones in the sample; about 60% occur only once, and 0.29% lies in the top ten. General study points: When Type 1 diabetes patients were examined, their TCRB CDR3s proved moderately but significantly shorter in all four CD4+ subsets.

A remark on this clone: What it recognizes is unknown.

Germline CDR1 is GTSNPN and CDR2 is SVGIG (reference sequence). The CDR3 length is 18 residues. V dropped 0 bases and J dropped 0 bases, with 18 bases sitting between them. The receptor was derived from a woman in her 30s with type 1 diabetes. The sequenced sample consisted of stem cell memory CD4+ T cells from blood. The chain carries TRBV30 and TRBJ1-5; TRBD1 is a possible D gene (5 bases). The chain's CDR3 is CAWSVKDYPGVSNQPQHF. Here the CDR3 DNA reads TGTGCCTGGAGTGTAAAGGACTATCCGGGGGTTAGCAATCAGCCCCAGCATTTT.